The rows below give T cell receptor beta chains drawn from one sample of a study of Ad26.COV2.S vaccination and SARS-CoV-2 variants. Repertoires were generated with immunoSEQ multiplex PCR, while TCRdb's copy carries only in-frame clones and drops some. Found here are some 340,000 clones, approximately 86% of them singletons; the top ten hold 1.5% to 2%. This specimen consisted of peripheral blood, obtained in a trial of Ad26.COV2.S vaccine versus placebo. Receptors originate from a person between 18 and 59 years old who received the Ad26.COV2.S COVID-19 vaccine or a placebo. The conserved cysteine and the conserved F or W are not part of the CDR3 here.

CDR3aa	j_gene	v_gene
ASSPTRSRSEKLF	TRBJ1-4	TRBV6-5
ASSQRVGGAF	TRBJ1-1	TRBV12-3/TRBV12-4
ATSRDWDTEAF	TRBJ1-1	TRBV15
ASSLPGLAGLDEQY	TRBJ2-7	TRBV3-1/TRBV3-2
ASSRLSGEKLF	TRBJ1-4	TRBV7-2
ASRPRDRDGTDTQY	TRBJ2-3	TRBV5-4
ARSLAGKPSTNEKLF	TRBJ1-4	TRBV5-3
ASSLQETQY	TRBJ2-5	TRBV6-5
ASSELLNTEAF	TRBJ1-1	TRBV6-4
ASSPHKNTEAF	TRBJ1-1	TRBV18
ASSLLFREQY	TRBJ2-7	TRBV5-6
ASSEVGGSPLH	TRBJ1-6	TRBV4-3
ASSPPSSGYNSPLH	TRBJ1-6	TRBV18
ASTTRAGQTNTGELF	TRBJ2-2	TRBV19
ASRGKDGNTEAF	TRBJ1-1	TRBV6-5
ASSQGWGRGREGGYT	TRBJ1-2	TRBV4-1